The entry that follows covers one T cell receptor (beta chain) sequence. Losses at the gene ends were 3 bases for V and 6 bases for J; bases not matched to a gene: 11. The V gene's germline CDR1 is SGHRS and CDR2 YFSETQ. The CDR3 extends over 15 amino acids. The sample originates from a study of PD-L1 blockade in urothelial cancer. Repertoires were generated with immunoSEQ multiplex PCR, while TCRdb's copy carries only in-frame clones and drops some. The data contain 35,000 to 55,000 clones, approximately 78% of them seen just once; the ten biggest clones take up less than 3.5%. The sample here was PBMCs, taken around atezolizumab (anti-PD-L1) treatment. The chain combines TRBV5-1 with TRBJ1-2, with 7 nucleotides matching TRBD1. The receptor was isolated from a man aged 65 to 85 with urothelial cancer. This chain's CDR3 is CASSSEPTGDHGYTF. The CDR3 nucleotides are TGCGCCAGCAGCTCTGAACCAACAGGGGACCATGGCTACACCTTC.